This T cell receptor beta chain was sequenced during a study of T cell responses to AZD1222 COVID-19 vaccine. Study-level findings and limits: Mapped onto spike, vaccine-associated CD4 TCRs spanned it and were dominant at 160-218 and 743-854. Spike-specific TCR breadth rose after two AZD1222 doses, and depth rose as well. White British people made up most donors, females outnumbered males, and clonal diversity was possibly underestimated. Reportedly, close to half of spike-specific TCRs are directed against unmutated variant regions.

Comment on this clone: Antigen: not known.

Data came from immunoSEQ multiplex PCR; TCRdb stores just in-frame clones and leaves some out. The sample holds approximately 77,000 clones, 75% to 90% seen once. Trimming took 1 base from V and 4 from J, leaving 16 bases between them. The CDR3 consists of 16 residues. Germline CDR1 reads LGHNA; CDR2 reads YSLEER. This receptor was identified in an adult who received the AZD1222 COVID-19 vaccine. The rearrangement uses TRBV4-3 and TRBJ2-5, with D possibly matching TRBD2 (5 bases). The source material was peripheral blood, sampled 28 days after the second AZD1222 dose. Here the CDR3 reads CASSQAGLPSGETQYF. The DNA of the CDR3 is TGCGCCAGCAGCCAAGCTGGACTCCCCTCCGGAGAGACCCAGTACTTC.